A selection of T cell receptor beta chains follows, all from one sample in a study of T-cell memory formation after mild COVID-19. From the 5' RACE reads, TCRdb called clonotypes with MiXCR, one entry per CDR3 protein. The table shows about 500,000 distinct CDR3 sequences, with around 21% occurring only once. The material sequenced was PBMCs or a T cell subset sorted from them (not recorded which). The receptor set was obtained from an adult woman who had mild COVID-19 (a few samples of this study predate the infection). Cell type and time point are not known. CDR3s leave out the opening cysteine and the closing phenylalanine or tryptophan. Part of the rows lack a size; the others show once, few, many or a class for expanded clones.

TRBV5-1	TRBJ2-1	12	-	ASSLATGGGEQF
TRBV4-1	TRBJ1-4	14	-	ASSQGLPGLNEKLF
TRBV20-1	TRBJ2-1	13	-	SARELAGGLNEQF
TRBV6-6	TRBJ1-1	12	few	ASSYSRGGTEAF
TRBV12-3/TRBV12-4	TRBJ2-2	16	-	ASSLARDISPSTGELF
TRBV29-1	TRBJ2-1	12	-	SVELGLSPNEQF
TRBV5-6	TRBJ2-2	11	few	ASGRLVAGELF
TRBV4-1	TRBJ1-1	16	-	ASSQATRGPTGRTEAF
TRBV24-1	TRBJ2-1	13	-	ATSDILAGSNEQF
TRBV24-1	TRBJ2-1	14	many	ATSGIRDRSDNEQF
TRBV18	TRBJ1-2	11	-	ASSPSRNYGYT
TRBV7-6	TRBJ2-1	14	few	ASSLQEGPGKWEQF
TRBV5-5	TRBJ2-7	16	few	ASSPPLHSTSGRPEQY
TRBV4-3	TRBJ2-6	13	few	ASSHQGSGANVLT
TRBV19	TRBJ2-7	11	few	ASSITHSDEQY
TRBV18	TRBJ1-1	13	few	ASSKGTGLNTEAF
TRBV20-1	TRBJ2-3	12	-	SASHTSSTDTQY
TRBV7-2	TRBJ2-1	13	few	ASSGGLAGVDEQF
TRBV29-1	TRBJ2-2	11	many	SVLDPNTGELF
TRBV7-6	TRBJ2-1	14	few	ASSLPSLGLYNEQF
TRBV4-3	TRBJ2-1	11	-	ASSQRQANEQF
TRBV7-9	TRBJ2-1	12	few	ASSLGGRDNEQF
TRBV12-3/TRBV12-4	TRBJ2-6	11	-	ASSYLGFDVLT
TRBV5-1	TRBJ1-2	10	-	ASSLGDGGYT
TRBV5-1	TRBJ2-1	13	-	ASSRLAGEYNEQF
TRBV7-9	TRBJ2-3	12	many	ASMGTPDANTQY
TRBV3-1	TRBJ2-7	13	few	ASSQWDRVNYEQY
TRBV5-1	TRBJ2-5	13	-	ASSLLATGRETQY
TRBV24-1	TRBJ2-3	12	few	ATSASGRTDTQY
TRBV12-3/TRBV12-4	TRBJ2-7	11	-	ASRRDIPLEQY
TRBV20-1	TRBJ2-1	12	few	SARGAGQYNEQF
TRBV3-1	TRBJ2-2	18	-	ASSHTKKPGRGSNTGELF
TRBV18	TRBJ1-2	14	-	ASSPHEHGAVNGYT
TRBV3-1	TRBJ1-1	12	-	ATGGKTMNTEAF
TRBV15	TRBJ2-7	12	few	ATHRDRGAHEQY
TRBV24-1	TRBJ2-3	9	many	ATSDTDTQY
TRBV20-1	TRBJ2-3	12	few	SATGYPGTDTQY
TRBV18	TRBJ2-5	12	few	ASSPGETALTQY
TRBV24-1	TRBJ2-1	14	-	ATSALGTSGYNEQF
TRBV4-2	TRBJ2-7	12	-	ASSQAGGGYEQY
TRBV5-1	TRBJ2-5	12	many	ASSLVGDQETQY